A single sample gave rise to the 8 T cell receptor beta chains below, sequenced in a study of T cell responses to AZD1222 COVID-19 vaccine. TCRdb's table, derived via immunoSEQ multiplex PCR, lists solely in-frame clones and lacks some. The sample has 60,000 to 95,000 clones, around 86% seen once; the top ten hold less than 20%. Material: peripheral blood, obtained 28 days after the second AZD1222 dose. The receptors shown here come from an adult who received the AZD1222 COVID-19 vaccine.

The chain employs TRBV18 and TRBJ1-2, with unresolved D. Germline CDR1 KGHSH, CDR2 LQKENI. The CDR3 length is 13 residues. Trimming took 1 base from V and 8 from J, leaving 11 bases between them. The CDR3 DNA reads TGTGCCAGCTCACCACGGGGTTCAGAAGGCTACACCTTC. Translated: CASSPRGSEGYTF.

The chain combines TRBV28 with TRBJ2-7; no definite D call. CDR3 length equals 14 residues. V was shortened by 3 bases and J by 1 base, with 10 bases between the two germline ends. In germline, CDR1 is MDHEN, CDR2 SYDVKM. DNA of the CDR3: TGTGCCAGCAGTTTTGGGATAGTGTCCTACGAGCAGTACTTC. It yields the protein CASSFGIVSYEQYF.

J is TRBJ1-2 and V is TRBV28; perhaps TRBD1 as D (5 bases). The CDR3 contains 15 residues. V was shortened by 1 base and J by 7 bases, with 16 bases between the two germline ends. Germline V lookup: CDR1 MDHEN, CDR2 SYDVKM. The CDR3 region has the DNA TGTGCCAGCAGTTTATATAGGGACCCCAGGAGTGGCTACACCTTC. Residues: CASSLYRDPRSGYTF.

The rearrangement links TRBV6-5 to TRBJ1-4, with 7 bases aligning to TRBD1. Trimming at V came to 6 bases and at J to 5 bases, leaving 6 bases not matched to a gene. The germline gives CDR1 MNHEY, CDR2 SVGAGI. The CDR3 spans 14 residues. CDR3 in amino acids: CASRGQFKNEKLFF. CDR3 sequence (DNA): TGTGCCAGCAGGGGACAGTTTAAAAATGAAAAACTGTTTTTT.

The rearrangement links TRBV7-3 to TRBJ1-1, with D unresolved. The CDR3 length is 13 residues. Germline V gene data show CDR1 as SGHTA and CDR2 as FQGTGA. V lost 2 bases and J 1 base, leaving 5 bases between the germline ends. The CDR3 nucleotides read TGTGCCAGCAGCTTATCAAGGAACACTGAAGCTTTCTTT. Translating it yields CASSLSRNTEAFF.

In its sample, this clone was seen a few times. The rearrangement links TRBV14 to TRBJ2-7, with 7 bases lining up with TRBD1. V was pared by 1 base and J by 1 base, with 4 bases of the junction left unmatched. Germline CDR1 SGHDN, CDR2 FVKESK. The CDR3 runs 15 residues. CDR3 region: CASSQGTGPSYEQYF. The CDR3 coding sequence is TGTGCCAGCAGCCAAGGGACAGGCCCTTCCTACGAGCAGTACTTC.

This chain uses TRBV28 with TRBJ2-4, with D unresolved. The CDR3 covers 14 residues. The V gene lost 3 bases and the J gene lost 0 bases, with 6 bases spanning the gap. Germline V gene lookup returns CDR1 MDHEN and CDR2 SYDVKM. This CDR3 reads CASSFRLAKNIQYF. The DNA for the CDR3 is TGTGCCAGCAGTTTTCGGCTAGCCAAAAACATTCAGTACTTC.

The gene calls are TRBV5-6 and TRBJ1-1; 10 nucleotides line up with TRBD1. Unmatched junction bases numbered 10, after V lost 6 bases and J lost 11 bases. Germline V gene lookup returns CDR1 SGHDT and CDR2 YYEEEE. This CDR3 spans 13 amino acids. The CDR3 sequence: CASTKPGTGVAFF. DNA of the CDR3: TGTGCCAGCACCAAACCGGGGACAGGGGTTGCTTTCTTT.